This entry describes one T cell receptor beta chain. Its antigen is unidentified. Cells designated naive CD8 were CD45RO-negative and were positively selected for CCR7, with terminally differentiated effector memory CD45RA+ cells excluded. The length of the CDR3 is 15 residues. V was cut by 2 bases and J by 5 bases, with 15 bases left in between. Germline V lookup: CDR1 MNHEY, CDR2 SMNVEV (reference sequence). This entry belongs to a study of shared clonotypes between healthy human individuals. Study-wide results and caveats: Sharing across four donors was highest in naive CD4 (roughly 5%) and lowest in memory CD8 (around 0.4%).

Replicate PCRs from sorted subsets contained roughly 200 ng DNA, which is 29,000 or so T cell genomes. Libraries were prepared by immunoSEQ multiplex PCR; TCRdb keeps only in-frame clonotypes and omits some of them. The sample has about 1,900,000 clones; about 94% are singletons. The source material was naive CD8+ T cells sorted from blood. The rearrangement joins TRBV27 to TRBJ2-5; D is unclear. The receptor was isolated from a man between 18 and 29 years old in good health. The CDR3 loop is CASSLIGPGLETQYF. Written as DNA, the CDR3 is TGTGCCAGCAGTTTAATAGGCCCCGGATTGGAGACCCAGTACTTC.